The 27 T cell receptor beta chains below were found in one sample sequenced in a study of T cells in women clearing cervical HPV infection. Method: immunoSEQ multiplex PCR; TCRdb's copy keeps in-frame clones and lacks some. The sample includes tens of thousands of clones. The specimen sequenced was blood buffy coat. These receptors were collected from a woman aged 18-70 years with a cervical HPV16 infection that either progressed to CIN3+ or cleared (not recorded which).

A remark on this clone: The junction does not match germline at one end; this may be a read error. The read stops 3 residues short of the end of the CDR3; the missing end is completed from the germline J gene. This chain joins TRBV7-6 and TRBJ1-6; the D gene is possibly TRBD1 (5 bases). The CDR3 length is 14 residues. The germline CDR1 and CDR2 sequences are SGHVS and FNYEAQ. This chain's CDR3 is CASILGQGDSPLHF. CDR3 bases read: TGTGCCAGCATCTTAGGGCAAGGGGATTCACCC.

A note on this clone: Read coverage stops 3 residues before the CDR3 terminus; the germline J gene supplies the remainder. The chain recombines TRBV7-6 with TRBJ1-2; possibly TRBD1 for D (6 bases). Germline lookup yields CDR1 SGHVS and CDR2 FNYEAQ. This CDR3 spans 13 amino acids. CDR3 bases read: TGTGCCAGCAGCCTGGACAGTCCCTACGAC. Translating it yields CASSLDSPYD. The complete CDR3 sequence is CASSLDSPYDYTF.

This clone ranks as medium-sized in terms of frequency. With the read ending 3 residues before the CDR3 end, the germline J gene is used to fill in that end. The sample contains more than one DNA sequence encoding this CDR3. The V gene is TRBV18, the J gene TRBJ1-3, with a weak D call TRBD1 (5 bases). The ends were cut back, 4 bases at V and 4 bases at J, with 11 bases in the middle. CDR1 and CDR2 (germline): KGHSH, LQKENI. The CDR3 is made up of 14 amino acids. CDR3 sequence: CASSHSRGGNTIYF. Incomplete CDR3 DNA: TGTGCCAGCTCACACTCGCGGGGCGGAAACACC.

The CDR3 DNA, read in part, is TGTGCCAGCAGCTTTTTTGGGGCTGGGCAGCCC. This codes for CASSFFGAGQP. In full, the CDR3 reads CASSFFGAGQPQHF. The chain combines TRBV5-4 with TRBJ1-5; possibly TRBD1 for D (5 bases). The read is 3 residues too short to cover the CDR3 end, so that end is filled in from the germline J gene. Per the germline V gene, CDR1 is SGHNT and CDR2 is YYREEE (reference sequence). The V gene lost 2 bases and the J gene lost 7 bases, with 13 bases spanning the gap. This CDR3 comprises 14 residues.

Details on this clone: One junction end does not reproduce the germline sequence, and a read error may be involved. Read sequence stops 3 residues before the CDR3 end, and the germline J gene provides the missing end. The V gene is TRBV5-1, the J gene TRBJ2-1; 7 bases match TRBD2. The CDR3 is 14 residues long. The germline CDR1 and CDR2 sequences are SGHRS and YFSETQ. Incomplete CDR3 DNA: TGCGCCAGCAACTTGGACGGGGGGTACAATGAG. Amino acid sequence: CASNLDGGYNE. The CDR3 in full is CASNLDGGYNEQFF. The variable domain in full, with the rest retrieved from reference TRBV5-1 and TRBJ2-1, is KAGVTQTPRYLIKTRGQQVTLSCSPISGHRSVSWYQQTPGQGLQFLFEYFSETQRNKGNFPGRFSGRQFSNSRSEMNVSTLELGDSALYLCASNLDGGYNEQFFGPGTRLTVL.

CDR3 in amino acids: CASSSITLAGVYGNEQFF. The sequenced CDR3 bases are TGTGCCAGCAGCTCGATAACACTAGCGGGAGTTTACGGGAATGAG. The chain uses TRBV7-3 and TRBJ2-1; TRBD2 aligns across 11 bases. With the read ending 3 residues before the CDR3 end, the germline J gene is used to fill in that end. This CDR3 is 18 amino acids long. Germline V gene lookup returns CDR1 SGHTA and CDR2 FQGTGA. Trimming removed 4 bases from V and 7 bases from J; junction bases left unmatched: 15.

As concerns this clone: The read ends 3 residues before the CDR3 terminus; that terminus is restored from the germline J gene. The chain recombines TRBV4-2 with TRBJ2-4, with 16 bases lining up with TRBD2. The CDR3 contains 17 residues. The germline CDR1 and CDR2 sequences are LGHNA and YNFKEQ. With V trimmed by 4 bases and J by 8 bases, 8 bases remained unmatched. The DNA read from the CDR3 is TGTGCCAGCAGCCCGGGGACTAGCGGGGGGGCCAGTCACATT. Translation gives CASSPGTSGGASHI. The whole CDR3 is CASSPGTSGGASHIQYF.

A note on this clone: From the germline J gene comes the end of the CDR3, since the read stops 3 residues before it. This rearrangement joins TRBV7-9 to TRBJ2-1; D remains unclear. Germline-derived CDR1 and CDR2 are SEHNR and FQNEAQ (reference sequence). V dropped 2 bases and J dropped 1 base, with 6 bases sitting between them. The CDR3 consists of 14 residues. CDR3 DNA (partial): TGTGCCAGCAGCTTATCTGCGTCCTACAATGAG. Protein: CASSLSASYNE. The complete CDR3 sequence is CASSLSASYNEQFF.

Note on this clone: The read terminates 3 residues ahead of where the CDR3 ends, so the germline J gene completes it. V usage is TRBV7-3 and J usage is TRBJ2-1; 8 nucleotides align to TRBD2. CDR1 and CDR2 (germline): SGHTA, FQGTGA. The length of the CDR3 is 15 residues. Trimming cost V 5 bases and J 6 bases; bases outside gene matches: 9. The part of the CDR3 DNA that was read is TGTGCCAGCAGCCGTAGCGGGGAATTATCCAATGAG. As protein: CASSRSGELSNE. The full-length CDR3 reads as CASSRSGELSNEQFF.

As for this clone: The CDR3 end is not reached by the read, which stops 3 residues before it; the germline J gene fills it in. The V call is TRBV18, the J call TRBJ2-2, with TRBD2 identical over 8 bases. V was pared by 3 bases and J by 2 bases, with 11 bases of the junction left unmatched. CDR3 length: 18 residues. In germline, CDR1 is KGHSH, CDR2 LQKENI. The CDR3 DNA, read in part, is TGTGCCAGCTCACCGAAAATGATAGCGGGAACTAACACCGGGGAG. As protein: CASSPKMIAGTNTGE. Given in full, the CDR3 is CASSPKMIAGTNTGELFF.

The DNA read from the CDR3 is TGCGCCAGCAGCTTGTCCGGGACAATCGGAGAGACC. It is translated as CASSLSGTIGET. The entire CDR3 is CASSLSGTIGETQYF. The chain employs TRBV5-1 and TRBJ2-5; D possibly corresponds to TRBD1 (6 bases). The read stops 3 residues short of the end of the CDR3; the missing end is completed from the germline J gene. The germline gives CDR1 SGHRS, CDR2 YFSETQ. The ends were cut back, 1 base at V and 4 bases at J, with 14 bases in the middle. CDR3 length: 15 amino acids.

Points on this clone: From the germline J gene comes the end of the CDR3, since the read stops 3 residues before it. V usage is TRBV7-9 and J usage is TRBJ1-4; no clear D. This CDR3 contains 14 residues. Deletions cut 3 bases from V and 8 bases from J, with 13 bases between. Germline V CDR1 and CDR2: SEHNR, FQNEAQ (reference sequence). The CDR3 DNA, read in part, is TGTGCCAGCAGCTTCCACAACAGAGACGAAAAA. Its translation is CASSFHNRDEK. The whole CDR3 region reads CASSFHNRDEKLFF. Looking up the rest from reference TRBV7-9 and TRBJ1-4 gives the full variable domain: DTGVSQNPRHKITKRGQNVTFRCDPISEHNRLYWYRQTLGQGPEFLTYFQNEAQLEKSRLLSDRFSAERPKGSFSTLEIQRTEQGDSAMYLCASSFHNRDEKLFFGSGTQLSVL.

Concerning this clone: The DNA ends 3 residues before the CDR3 does, and the rest of the CDR3 is filled in from the germline J gene. The chain is built from TRBV20-1 and TRBJ1-1, with TRBD1 identical over 9 bases. The CDR3 has 13 amino acids. The junction had 5 bases not matched to a gene; V was cut back by 5 bases and J by 4 bases. Germline loops: CDR1 DFQATT, CDR2 SNEGSKA (reference sequence). The part of the CDR3 DNA that was read is TGCAGTGCTTGGACAGGGGAGAGCACTGAA. As protein: CSAWTGESTE. The CDR3 in its entirety is CSAWTGESTEAFF.

Comment on this clone: The read ends 3 residues shy of where the CDR3 ends; the end is completed using the germline J gene. The chain uses TRBV7-9 and TRBJ1-6; TRBD1 matches 7 bases. The CDR3 is made up of 15 amino acids. After removal of 5 bases from V and 6 bases from J, the junction contained 7 bases not matched to a gene. Germline lookup yields CDR1 SEHNR and CDR2 FQNEAQ (reference sequence). CDR3 sequence: CASSHEGTANSPLHF. The sequenced part of the CDR3 DNA is TGTGCCAGCAGCCATGAGGGGACAGCTAATTCACCC.

On this clone itself: With the read ending 3 residues before the CDR3 end, the germline J gene is used to fill in that end. The chain links TRBV7-6 to TRBJ2-5; a possible D gene is TRBD2 (6 bases). In germline, CDR1 is SGHVS, CDR2 FNYEAQ. The CDR3 spans 17 residues. The sequenced part of the CDR3 DNA is TGTGCCAGCAGCCCGGGGACCGAGCGGGTTTTCACAGATACC. This encodes CASSPGTERVFTDT. The whole CDR3 protein reads CASSPGTERVFTDTQYF. Together with reference TRBV7-6 and TRBJ2-5, the CDR3 gives the full variable domain: GAGVSQSPRYKVTKRGQDVALRCDPISGHVSLYWYRQALGQGPEFLTYFNYEAQQDKSGLPNDRFSAERPEGSISTLTIQRTEQRDSAMYRCASSPGTERVFTDTQYFGPGTRLLVL.

According to its frequency, this clone is medium-sized. The CDR3 is cut off 3 residues early in the read; its end comes from the germline J gene. The chain couples TRBV14 to TRBJ1-1, with TRBD1 as a possible D gene (5 bases). CDR3 size: 15 residues. Trimming took 5 bases from V and 0 from J, leaving 13 bases between them. Germline V lookup: CDR1 SGHDN, CDR2 FVKESK. The part of the CDR3 DNA that was read is TGTGCCAGCAGCGTGATGGGGGGGATGAACACTGAA. Its protein is CASSVMGGMNTE. The whole CDR3 reads CASSVMGGMNTEAFF.

Points on this clone: The CDR3 end lies 3 residues beyond the end of the read and is filled in from the germline J gene. The chain joins TRBV11-2 to TRBJ1-1; 7 positions match TRBD1. V gave up 6 bases and J gave up 4 bases; unmatched junction bases: 8. Germline CDR1 reads SGHAT; CDR2 reads FQNNGV. This CDR3 has 14 amino acids. Partial CDR3 DNA: TGTGCCAGCAGTTTTAGCAGGGGGATCACTGAA. Its translation is CASSFSRGITE. The full CDR3 sequence reads CASSFSRGITEAFF.

Concerning this clone itself: The read comes to an end 3 residues before the CDR3 does, leaving the germline J gene to fill in the end. The J gene is TRBJ1-1, the V gene TRBV6-2 or TRBV6-3, with 9 bases aligning to TRBD1. Germline loops: CDR1 MNHEY, CDR2 SVGEGT. The CDR3 sequence is 14 residues long. The DNA read from the CDR3 is TGTGCCAGCAATCCACTGGGACAGGGAATGAAA. Translated, it gives CASNPLGQGMK. The entire CDR3 reads CASNPLGQGMKAFF.

As to this clone: The read falls 3 residues short of the CDR3 end, and the missing part is taken from the germline J gene. The chain has TRBV19 and TRBJ2-5; D possibly corresponds to TRBD1 (8 bases). Germline V gene data show CDR1 as LNHDA and CDR2 as SQIVND (reference sequence). The V and J ends lost 5 bases and 4 bases respectively, with 23 bases between them. The CDR3 loop spans 17 amino acids. CDR3 loop: CASSQDRGGGTVETQYF. The part of the CDR3 DNA that was read is TGTGCCAGTAGTCAAGACAGGGGAGGGGGCACGGTAGAGACC.

Notes on this clone: Coverage ceases 3 residues before the CDR3 finishes, and the germline J gene fills in the end. The chain links TRBV19 to TRBJ2-4; 7 nucleotides match TRBD1. Germline loops: CDR1 LNHDA, CDR2 SQIVND (reference sequence). CDR3 length: 14 residues. CDR3 DNA (partial): TGTGCCAGTAGTAGTTCGGGACAGATCTATGGT. Its translation: CASSSSGQIYG. The CDR3 in full is CASSSSGQIYGQYF. Using reference TRBV19 and TRBJ2-4 for the parts outside the CDR3, the full variable domain is DGGITQSPKYLFRKEGQNVTLSCEQNLNHDAMYWYRQDPGQGLRLIYYSQIVNDFQKGDIAEGYSVSREKKESFPLTVTSAQKNPTAFYLCASSSSGQIYGQYFGAGTRLSVL.

Worth noting for this clone: The read falls 3 residues short of the CDR3 end, and the missing part is taken from the germline J gene. J is TRBJ2-5 and V is TRBV5-8; no definite D call. This CDR3 contains 13 residues. Germline lookup yields CDR1 SGHTS and CDR2 YDEGEE. The V gene lost 2 bases and the J gene lost 1 base, with 6 bases spanning the gap. The CDR3 sequence is CASSLYGQETQYF. The CDR3 DNA, read in part, is TGTGCCAGCAGCTTATACGGCCAAGAGACC.

As for this clone: The read ends 3 residues shy of where the CDR3 ends; the end is completed using the germline J gene. The V and J genes are TRBV7-9 and TRBJ2-1, with TRBD2 identical over 9 bases. The V and J ends lost 5 bases and 8 bases, in that order; junction bases with no gene match: 10. Germline loops: CDR1 SEHNR, CDR2 FQNEAQ (reference sequence). CDR3 size: 15 residues. The DNA read from the CDR3 is TGTGCCAGCAGCCCTAAGGGCGGGAGGGCCGATGAG. Its protein is CASSPKGGRADE. The full CDR3 protein reads CASSPKGGRADEQFF.

As for this clone: The read halts 3 residues ahead of the CDR3 end, with the missing end drawn from the germline J gene. This CDR3 is also generated by other DNA sequences in the sample. The chain is built from TRBV7-8 and TRBJ1-3, with D maybe TRBD1 (5 bases). CDR1 is SGHVS and CDR2 is FQNEAQ in the germline V gene. This CDR3 spans 17 amino acids. The V gene lost 1 base and the J gene lost 4 bases, with 17 bases spanning the gap. The CDR3 protein is CASSLGWTLYGGNTIYF. Partial CDR3 DNA: TGTGCCAGCAGCTTAGGGTGGACACTCTATGGAGGAAACACC. The whole variable domain, remainder taken from reference TRBV7-8 and TRBJ1-3, is GAGVSQSPRYKVAKRGQDVALRCDPISGHVSLFWYQQALGQGPEFLTYFQNEAQLDKSGLPSDRFFAERPEGSVSTLKIQRTQQEDSAVYLCASSLGWTLYGGNTIYFGEGSWLTVV.

A note on this clone: The CDR3 goes on 3 residues after the read ends, and that part is filled in from the germline J gene. The chain joins TRBV7-3 to TRBJ2-1; 8 positions match TRBD1. This CDR3 contains 16 residues. Germline values: CDR1 SGHTA, CDR2 FQGTGA. The trim removed 5 bases at V and 6 bases at J, leaving 12 bases unmatched. The chain's CDR3 is CASSPRGQGSFNEQFF. The DNA read from the CDR3 is TGTGCCAGCAGCCCTAGAGGACAGGGCTCATTCAATGAG. The entire variable domain, with the rest obtained from reference TRBV7-3 and TRBJ2-1, is as follows: GAGVSQTPSNKVTEKGKYVELRCDPISGHTALYWYRQSLGQGPEFLIYFQGTGAADDSGLPNDRFFAVRPEGSVSTLKIQRTERGDSAVYLCASSPRGQGSFNEQFFGPGTRLTVL.

As for this clone: The read terminates 3 residues ahead of where the CDR3 ends, so the germline J gene completes it. The same CDR3 is also encoded by other DNA sequences in this sample. This chain links TRBV2 with TRBJ1-2; unclear D gene. Trimming took off 6 bases at V and 7 bases at J, with 15 bases between the two ends. Germline-derived CDR1 and CDR2 are SNHLY and FYNNEI. This CDR3 region has 13 residues. The part of the CDR3 DNA that was read is TGTGCCAGCAGCCTCGACCTAGCAGCTGGC. Protein product: CASSLDLAAG. From start to end, the CDR3 is CASSLDLAAGYTF.

As concerns this clone: Read sequence stops 3 residues before the CDR3 end, and the germline J gene provides the missing end. V and J are TRBV7-9 and TRBJ1-3, with TRBD1 matching over 7 bases. The CDR3 runs 14 residues. Germline V CDR1 and CDR2: SEHNR, FQNEAQ (reference sequence). CDR3 region: CASSIRTGRKTIYF. CDR3 DNA (partial): TGTGCCAGCAGCATTCGGACAGGTAGGAAAACC.

A remark on this clone: From the germline J gene comes the end of the CDR3, since the read stops 3 residues before it. The V gene is TRBV19, the J gene TRBJ2-1; 9 nucleotides line up with TRBD2. V lost 5 bases and J lost 9; bases outside the gene matches: 8. CDR3 length: 14 residues. The V gene's germline CDR1 is LNHDA and CDR2 SQIVND (reference sequence). The CDR3 loop reads CASSRGSGRVEQFF. The CDR3 bases that were read are TGTGCCAGTAGTCGGGGTAGCGGGAGAGTTGAG.